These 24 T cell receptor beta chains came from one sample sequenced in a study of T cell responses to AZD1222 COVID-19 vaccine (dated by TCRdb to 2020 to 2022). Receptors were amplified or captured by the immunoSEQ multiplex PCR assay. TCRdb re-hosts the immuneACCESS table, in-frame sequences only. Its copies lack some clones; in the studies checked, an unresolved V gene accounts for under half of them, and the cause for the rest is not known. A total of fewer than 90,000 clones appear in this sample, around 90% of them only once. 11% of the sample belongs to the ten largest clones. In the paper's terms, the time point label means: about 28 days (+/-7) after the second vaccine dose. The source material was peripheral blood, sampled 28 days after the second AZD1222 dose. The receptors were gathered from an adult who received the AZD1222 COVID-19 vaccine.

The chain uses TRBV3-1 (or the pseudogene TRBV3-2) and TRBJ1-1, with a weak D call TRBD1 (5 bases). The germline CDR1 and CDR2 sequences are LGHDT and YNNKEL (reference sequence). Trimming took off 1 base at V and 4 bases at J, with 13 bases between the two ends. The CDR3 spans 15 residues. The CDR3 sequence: CASSQVGGDGTEAFF. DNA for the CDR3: TGTGCCAGCAGCCAAGTCGGGGGGGACGGCACTGAAGCTTTCTTT.

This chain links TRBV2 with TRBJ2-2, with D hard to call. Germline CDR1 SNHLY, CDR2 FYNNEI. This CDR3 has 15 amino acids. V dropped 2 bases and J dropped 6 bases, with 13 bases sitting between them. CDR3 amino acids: CASSESGMGSGELFF. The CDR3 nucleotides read TGTGCCAGCAGTGAATCTGGGATGGGTTCCGGGGAGCTGTTTTTT.

The DNA of the CDR3 is TGTGCCAGCAGCTCCACCTGGACAGGGCCTGGCTATGGCTACACCTTC. It encodes CASSSTWTGPGYGYTF. The rearrangement joins TRBV5-4 to TRBJ1-2; 8 positions agree with TRBD1. This CDR3 spans 16 amino acids. Germline loops: CDR1 SGHNT, CDR2 YYREEE (reference sequence). J was trimmed by 4 bases and V by 3 bases; bases with no gene match: 11.

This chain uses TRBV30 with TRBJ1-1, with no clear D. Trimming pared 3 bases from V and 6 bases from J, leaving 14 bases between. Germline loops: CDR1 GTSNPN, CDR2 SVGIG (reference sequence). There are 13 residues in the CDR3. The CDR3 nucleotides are TGTGCCTGGAGGGGCTGGGGTTGGGCTGAAGCTTTCTTT. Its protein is CAWRGWGWAEAFF.

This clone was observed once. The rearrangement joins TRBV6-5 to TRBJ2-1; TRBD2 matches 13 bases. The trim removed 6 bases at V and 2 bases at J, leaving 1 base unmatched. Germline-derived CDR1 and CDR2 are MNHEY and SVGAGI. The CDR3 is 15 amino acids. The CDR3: CASRLAGGPYNEQFF. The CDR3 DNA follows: TGTGCCAGCAGACTAGCGGGAGGGCCCTACAATGAGCAGTTCTTC.

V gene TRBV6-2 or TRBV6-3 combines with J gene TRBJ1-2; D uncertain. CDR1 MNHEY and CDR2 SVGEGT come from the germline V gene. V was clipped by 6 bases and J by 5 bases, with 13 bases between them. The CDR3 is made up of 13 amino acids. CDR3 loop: CASSQRGPYGYTF. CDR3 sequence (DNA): TGTGCCAGCAGCCAACGTGGGCCTTATGGCTACACCTTC.

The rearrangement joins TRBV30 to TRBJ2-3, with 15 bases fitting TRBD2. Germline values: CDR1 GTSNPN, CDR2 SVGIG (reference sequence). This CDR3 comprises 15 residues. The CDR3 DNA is TGTGCACACGGACTAGCGGGAGGGTTCACAGATACGCAGTATTTT. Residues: CAHGLAGGFTDTQYF.

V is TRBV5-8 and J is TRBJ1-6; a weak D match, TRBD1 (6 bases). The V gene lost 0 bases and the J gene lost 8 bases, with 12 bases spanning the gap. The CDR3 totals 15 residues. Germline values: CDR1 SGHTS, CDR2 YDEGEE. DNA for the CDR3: TGTGCCAGCAGCTTGGAGAGGGGGGTGGATTCACCCCTCCACTTT. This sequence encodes CASSLERGVDSPLHF.

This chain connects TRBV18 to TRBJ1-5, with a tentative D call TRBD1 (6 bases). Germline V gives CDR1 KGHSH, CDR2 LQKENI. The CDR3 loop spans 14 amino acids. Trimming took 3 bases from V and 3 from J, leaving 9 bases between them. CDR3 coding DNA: TGTGCCAGCTCACCCCAGGGGCCCAATCAGCCCCAGCATTTT. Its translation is CASSPQGPNQPQHF.

CDR3 nucleotides: TGTGCCAGCAGCCCAGACGGCCACGGGCGAAACATTCAGTACTTC. Translating it yields CASSPDGHGRNIQYF. V and J are TRBV3-1 (or the pseudogene TRBV3-2) and TRBJ2-4, with D uncertain. Per germline, CDR1 LGHDT and CDR2 YNNKEL (reference sequence). The CDR3 loop spans 15 amino acids. Deletions cut 4 bases from V and 6 bases from J, with 16 bases between.

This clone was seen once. CDR3 DNA: TGTGCCAGCAGTTACTCCTGGGCGGGCTATGGCTACACCTTC. Translating gives CASSYSWAGYGYTF. The chain uses TRBV6-6 and TRBJ1-2; no firm D call. The CDR3 is made up of 14 amino acids. Trimming left V 0 bases short and J 4 bases short, with 9 bases between. Germline values: CDR1 MNHNY, CDR2 SVGAGI (reference sequence).

CDR3 bases: TGTGCCAGCAGCCAAAGGTGGGATACGCAGTATTTT. Encoded protein: CASSQRWDTQYF. This chain joins TRBV14 and TRBJ2-3, with D unresolved. This CDR3 has 12 amino acids. Germline values: CDR1 SGHDN, CDR2 FVKESK. V was cut by 2 bases and J by 6 bases, with 6 bases left in between.

The CDR3 DNA sequence: TGTGCCAGCAGCCAAAGTCAGAACACCGGGGAGCTGTTTTTT. It translates to CASSQSQNTGELFF. The chain couples TRBV3-1 (or the pseudogene TRBV3-2) to TRBJ2-2; no clear D. Germline V gene lookup returns CDR1 LGHDT and CDR2 YNNKEL (reference sequence). The CDR3 is 14 residues long. V shed 2 bases and J shed 1 base, with 5 bases lying between them.

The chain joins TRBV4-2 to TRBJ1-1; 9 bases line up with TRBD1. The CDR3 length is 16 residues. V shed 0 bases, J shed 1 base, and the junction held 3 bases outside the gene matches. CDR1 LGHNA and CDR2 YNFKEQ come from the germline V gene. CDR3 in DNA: TGTGCCAGCAGCCAAGATAGGGACAGGGCGAACACTGAAGCTTTCTTT. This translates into CASSQDRDRANTEAFF.

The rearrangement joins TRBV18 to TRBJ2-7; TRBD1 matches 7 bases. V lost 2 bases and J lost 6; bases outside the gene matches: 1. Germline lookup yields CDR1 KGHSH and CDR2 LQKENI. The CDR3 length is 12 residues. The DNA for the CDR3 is TGTGCCAGCTCACCAACAGGGGTCGAGCAGTACTTC. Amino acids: CASSPTGVEQYF.

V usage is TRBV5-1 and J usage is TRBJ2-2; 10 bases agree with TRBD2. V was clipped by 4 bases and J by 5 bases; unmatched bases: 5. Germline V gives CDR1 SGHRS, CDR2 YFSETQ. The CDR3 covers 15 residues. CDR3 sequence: CASSLTSGVTGELFF. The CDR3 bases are TGCGCCAGCAGCCTAACTAGCGGGGTGACCGGGGAGCTGTTTTTT.

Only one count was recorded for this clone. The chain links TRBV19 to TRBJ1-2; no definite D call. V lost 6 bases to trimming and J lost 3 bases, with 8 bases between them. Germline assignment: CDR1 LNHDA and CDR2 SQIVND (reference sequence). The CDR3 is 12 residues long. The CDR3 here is CASRPADYGYTF. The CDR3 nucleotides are TGTGCCAGTAGGCCGGCGGACTATGGCTACACCTTC. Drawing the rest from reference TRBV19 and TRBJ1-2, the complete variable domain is DGGITQSPKYLFRKEGQNVTLSCEQNLNHDAMYWYRQDPGQGLRLIYYSQIVNDFQKGDIAEGYSVSREKKESFPLTVTSAQKNPTAFYLCASRPADYGYTFGSGTRLTVV.

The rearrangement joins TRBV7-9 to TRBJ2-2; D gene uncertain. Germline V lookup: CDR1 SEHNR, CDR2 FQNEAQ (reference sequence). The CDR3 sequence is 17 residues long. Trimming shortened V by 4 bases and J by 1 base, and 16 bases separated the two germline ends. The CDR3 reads CASSSHTANLNTGELFF. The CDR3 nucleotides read TGTGCCAGCAGCTCCCATACCGCTAACCTGAACACCGGGGAGCTGTTTTTT.

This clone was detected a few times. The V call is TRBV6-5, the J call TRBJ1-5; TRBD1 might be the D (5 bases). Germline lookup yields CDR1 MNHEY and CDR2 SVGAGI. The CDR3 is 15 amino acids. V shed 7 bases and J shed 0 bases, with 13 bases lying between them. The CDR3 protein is CASIRRQGSNQPQHF. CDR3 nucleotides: TGTGCCAGCATCCGCCGGCAGGGTAGCAATCAGCCCCAGCATTTT.

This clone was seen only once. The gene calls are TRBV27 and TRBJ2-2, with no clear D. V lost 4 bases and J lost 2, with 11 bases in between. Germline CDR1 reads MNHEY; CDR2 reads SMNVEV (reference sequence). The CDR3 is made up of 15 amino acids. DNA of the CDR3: TGTGCCAGCAGTTGGACGGCGCCTAACACCGGGGAGCTGTTTTTT. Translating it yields CASSWTAPNTGELFF.

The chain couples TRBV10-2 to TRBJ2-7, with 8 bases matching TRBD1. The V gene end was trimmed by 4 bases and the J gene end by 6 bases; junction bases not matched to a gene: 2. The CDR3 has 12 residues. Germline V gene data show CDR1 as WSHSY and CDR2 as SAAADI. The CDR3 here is CASSGQGAEQYF. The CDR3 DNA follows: TGCGCCAGCAGTGGGCAGGGGGCCGAGCAGTACTTC.

The CDR3, as DNA: TGTGCCACCAGCAGAGATCGCGACAGTCAGCCCCAGCATTTT. Translation gives CATSRDRDSQPQHF. The chain is built from TRBV15 and TRBJ1-5; TRBD1 is a possible D gene (5 bases). Germline V gene lookup returns CDR1 LNHNV and CDR2 YYDKDF (reference sequence). The CDR3 contains 14 residues. The V end was cut by 0 bases, the J end by 6 bases, with 9 bases between.

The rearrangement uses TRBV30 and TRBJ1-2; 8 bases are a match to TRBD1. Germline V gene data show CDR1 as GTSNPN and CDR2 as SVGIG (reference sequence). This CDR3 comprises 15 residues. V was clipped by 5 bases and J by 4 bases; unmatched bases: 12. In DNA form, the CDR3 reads TGTGCCTGGCAAGAAAGGACAGGGAGAATCTATGGCTACACCTTC. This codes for CAWQERTGRIYGYTF. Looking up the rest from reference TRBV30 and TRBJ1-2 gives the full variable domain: SQTIHQWPATLVQPVGSPLSLECTVEGTSNPNLYWYRQAAGRGLQLLFYSVGIGQISSEVPQNLSASRPQDRQFILSSKKLLLSDSGFYLCAWQERTGRIYGYTFGSGTRLTVV.

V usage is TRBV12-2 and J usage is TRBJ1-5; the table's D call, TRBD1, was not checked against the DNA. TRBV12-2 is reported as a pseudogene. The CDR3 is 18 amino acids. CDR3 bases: TGTGCAAGTCGCAATGCGCCGGGACAGGGGAAAAGCAATCAGCCCCAGCATTTT. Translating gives CASRNAPGQGKSNQPQHF.